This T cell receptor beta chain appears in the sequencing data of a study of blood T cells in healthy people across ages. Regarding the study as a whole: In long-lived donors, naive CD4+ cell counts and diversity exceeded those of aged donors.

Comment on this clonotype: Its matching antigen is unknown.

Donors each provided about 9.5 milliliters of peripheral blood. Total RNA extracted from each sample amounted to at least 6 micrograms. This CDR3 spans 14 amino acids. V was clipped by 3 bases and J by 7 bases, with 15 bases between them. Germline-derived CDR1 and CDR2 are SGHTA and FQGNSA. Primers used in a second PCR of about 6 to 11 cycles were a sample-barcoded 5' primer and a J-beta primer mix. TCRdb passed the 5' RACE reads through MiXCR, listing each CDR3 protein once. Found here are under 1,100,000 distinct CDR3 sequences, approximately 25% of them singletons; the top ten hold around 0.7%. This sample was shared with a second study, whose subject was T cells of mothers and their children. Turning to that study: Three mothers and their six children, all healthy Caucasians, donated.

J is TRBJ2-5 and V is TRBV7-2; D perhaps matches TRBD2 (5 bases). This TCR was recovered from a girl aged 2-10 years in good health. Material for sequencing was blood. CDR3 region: CASSLRWLAPTQYF. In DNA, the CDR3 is TGTGCCAGCAGCTTGAGATGGCTAGCCCCGACCCAGTACTTC.